This passage covers 12 T cell receptor beta chains from one sample sequenced in a study of T cells in Graves' hyperthyroidism and ophthalmopathy. Amplification targeted TCR beta CDR3 regions from RNA transcripts. During a first-round RT-PCR of the TCR CDR3, the HTBI primer set was used. Each CDR3 protein gets one entry after TCRdb re-called the multiplex PCR reads with MiXCR. The repertoire consists of approximately 260,000 distinct CDR3 sequences, with about 16% occurring once and the leading ten covering 30% to 35%. The sequenced sample was blood. The receptors shown here come from a woman aged 50 to 65 with Graves' hyperthyroidism that later progressed to Graves' ophthalmopathy.

The J gene is TRBJ1-1, the V gene TRBV29-1, with TRBD1 as a possible D gene (5 bases). CDR3 length equals 13 residues. Germline CDR1 is SQVTM and CDR2 is ANQGSEA. Trimming took off 4 bases at V and 3 bases at J, with 12 bases between the two ends. The CDR3 DNA reads TGCAGCGTTGTTTTCCAGGGTGACACTGAAGCTTTCTTT. This codes for CSVVFQGDTEAFF.

This clonotype showed up many times. The chain joins TRBV12-3 or TRBV12-4 to TRBJ1-5; tentative D call: TRBD1 (5 bases). The CDR3 loop spans 14 amino acids. The V gene lost 7 bases and the J gene lost 0 bases, with 10 bases spanning the gap. The CDR3 is CASTQGRSNQPQHF. The CDR3 region has the DNA TGTGCCAGCACTCAGGGTCGTAGCAATCAGCCCCAGCATTTT.

This chain joins TRBV12-3 or TRBV12-4 and TRBJ2-7; 10 bases fit TRBD2. There are 15 residues in the CDR3. V was pared by 2 bases and J by 9 bases, with 10 bases of the junction left unmatched. This CDR3 reads CASSLTASGSSGQYF. CDR3 bases: TGTGCCAGCAGTTTAACGGCTAGCGGGAGTTCAGGGCAGTACTTC.

V and J are TRBV4-2 and TRBJ2-2; D is perhaps TRBD2 (5 bases). The CDR3 is 21 residues long. Germline V gene data show CDR1 as LGHNA and CDR2 as YNFKEQ. Trimming removed 0 bases from V and 1 base from J, with 24 bases in between. CDR3 amino acids: CASSQDFPSMVASLNTGELFF. The CDR3 bases are TGTGCCAGCAGCCAAGATTTTCCGAGTATGGTAGCGAGTTTGAACACCGGGGAGCTGTTTTTT.

CDR3 nucleotides: TGTGCCAGCAGCCCCCGGGGGCAGGATCAGCCCCAGCATTTT. Its translation is CASSPRGQDQPQHF. J is TRBJ1-5 and V is TRBV2, with D tentatively TRBD1 (6 bases). Germline V lookup: CDR1 SNHLY, CDR2 FYNNEI. V lost 6 bases and J lost 5, with 14 bases in between. There are 14 residues in the CDR3.

This clonotype was detected only a few times. A read error may account for a junction end that differs from germline. The genes are TRBV28 and TRBJ2-7, with TRBD2 matching over 10 bases. The length of the CDR3 is 14 residues. Germline lookup yields CDR1 MDHEN and CDR2 SYDVKM. CDR3 sequence (DNA): TGTGCCAGCACCGTGGGACTAGCGTATTACGAGCAGCACTTC. Residues: CASTVGLAYYEQHF.

This clonotype was counted ten times or more. The chain combines TRBV9 with TRBJ1-1; perhaps TRBD1 as D (6 bases). V was trimmed by 0 bases and J by 5 bases, leaving 14 bases between them. This CDR3 spans 15 amino acids. CDR1 is SGDLS, CDR2 YYNGEE, per germline. The DNA for the CDR3 is TGTGCCAGCAGCGTAGACGGTGGCCAGGGGACTGAAGCTTTCTTT. As protein: CASSVDGGQGTEAFF. Together with reference TRBV9 and TRBJ1-1, the CDR3 gives the full variable domain: DSGVTQTPKHLITATGQRVTLRCSPRSGDLSVYWYQQSLDQGLQFLIQYYNGEERAKGNILERFSAQQFPDLHSELNLSSLELGDSALYFCASSVDGGQGTEAFFGQGTRLTVV.

The table lists this clonotype with many counts. The V gene is TRBV7-9, the J gene TRBJ2-7, with TRBD2 as a possible D gene (5 bases). CDR1 and CDR2 (germline): SEHNR, FQNEAQ (reference sequence). The CDR3 totals 15 residues. V lost 8 bases to trimming and J lost 2 bases, with 19 bases between them. The chain's CDR3 is CASEPSEAATYEQYF. The DNA for the CDR3 is TGTGCCAGCGAGCCCTCGGAGGCAGCGACCTACGAGCAGTACTTC.

This clonotype was seen many times. The chain employs TRBV7-9 and TRBJ2-3; TRBD1 matches at 8 bases. CDR3 size: 15 residues. From germline, CDR1 is SEHNR and CDR2 FQNEAQ (reference sequence). V dropped 5 bases and J dropped 3; count of bases not matched to a gene: 7. CDR3 nucleotide sequence: TGTGCCAGCAGCCTAATAGACAGGGGAACAGATACGCAGTATTTT. Translating gives CASSLIDRGTDTQYF. The variable domain in full, completed from reference TRBV7-9 and TRBJ2-3, reads DTGVSQNPRHKITKRGQNVTFRCDPISEHNRLYWYRQTLGQGPEFLTYFQNEAQLEKSRLLSDRFSAERPKGSFSTLEIQRTEQGDSAMYLCASSLIDRGTDTQYFGPGTRLTVL.

The chain uses TRBV19 and TRBJ1-5, with D unresolved. V was clipped by 7 bases and J by 5 bases, with 12 bases between them. The CDR3 is 13 residues long. The V gene's germline CDR1 is LNHDA and CDR2 SQIVND (reference sequence). This CDR3 reads CASTLGSYQPQHF. The CDR3 DNA reads TGTGCCAGTACCCTAGGGAGCTATCAGCCCCAGCATTTT.

V gene TRBV19 combines with J gene TRBJ1-2; D is possibly TRBD1 (5 bases). Germline assignment: CDR1 LNHDA and CDR2 SQIVND (reference sequence). The CDR3 extends over 15 amino acids. Trimming took off 7 bases at V and 4 bases at J, with 19 bases between the two ends. The CDR3 DNA sequence: TGTGCCAGTACCACTCTGGGGGGGGGATCCTATGGCTACACCTTC. This gives the protein CASTTLGGGSYGYTF.

This clonotype was found many times. This chain joins TRBV28 and TRBJ2-3; tentatively, D is TRBD2 (6 bases). From germline, CDR1 is MDHEN and CDR2 SYDVKM. V was shortened by 4 bases and J by 1 base, with 21 bases between the two germline ends. The CDR3 totals 18 residues. CDR3 sequence reads: CASSSLPLAEEGTDTQYF. The CDR3 nucleotides are TGTGCCAGCAGTTCCCTCCCCTTAGCGGAGGAGGGCACAGATACGCAGTATTTT.